This TCR beta chain stems from a study of OX40 agonist ivuxolimab in advanced cancers. Across the whole study: Subjects had a mean age of approximately 60 years, with a range of 23 to 79; approximately 83% were male. Of the participants, around 39% had some prior anti-PD-1, anti-PD-L1 or anti-CTLA-4 therapy, which was allowed. Partial responses were achieved by three patients, of whom one had hepatocellular carcinoma and two had cutaneous melanoma.

Germline V lookup: CDR1 MGHDK, CDR2 SYGVNS. The trim removed 4 bases at V and 4 bases at J, leaving 2 bases unmatched. This CDR3 comprises 16 residues. The table came from immunoSEQ multiplex PCR; TCRdb's copy has only in-frame clones and leaves some out. This sample has about 28,000 clones, with about nine tenths found just once. J is TRBJ2-3 and V is TRBV25-1, with 16 bases lining up with TRBD2. The starting material was CD4+ or CD8+ T cells sorted from blood, obtained in a trial of the OX40 agonist ivuxolimab. This receptor was taken from an adult with an advanced solid tumor such as melanoma, head and neck, liver or kidney cancer. CDR3 protein: CASSAGTSGRADTQYF. CDR3 coding DNA: TGTGCCAGCAGTGCTGGGACTAGCGGGAGGGCAGATACGCAGTATTTT.